The 7 T cell receptor beta chains in this list originate from one sample, sequenced in a study of T cells in Graves' hyperthyroidism and ophthalmopathy. The investigators amplified TCR beta CDR3 regions from RNA transcripts. An initial round of RT-PCR targeting the TCR CDR3 relied on the HTBI primer set. TCRdb reprocessed the multiplex PCR reads with MiXCR, giving one entry per CDR3 protein. This sample has hundreds of thousands of distinct CDR3 sequences, with under 45% found just once. The source material was blood. These receptors all stem from a woman aged 40-49 years with Graves' hyperthyroidism.

V gene TRBV30 combines with J gene TRBJ1-1; maybe TRBD1 (5 bases). Trimming left V 0 bases short and J 7 bases short, with 12 bases between. Germline loops: CDR1 GTSNPN, CDR2 SVGIG (reference sequence). The CDR3 is 13 amino acids. The CDR3 nucleotides are TGTGCCTGGAGTGTAACAGGCTGGGGTGAAGCTTTCTTT. Its translation is CAWSVTGWGEAFF.

The chain uses TRBV2 and TRBJ2-5; TRBD1 agrees at 7 bases. The trim removed 6 bases at V and 4 bases at J, leaving 20 bases unmatched. CDR3 length equals 18 residues. The germline CDR1 and CDR2 sequences are SNHLY and FYNNEI. For the CDR3, the DNA is TGTGCCAGCAGCTTATATTGGACAGGCTACTCTGAGGGAGAGACCCAGTACTTC. Protein product: CASSLYWTGYSEGETQYF. Drawing the rest from reference TRBV2 and TRBJ2-5, the complete variable domain is EPEVTQTPSHQVTQMGQEVILRCVPISNHLYFYWYRQILGQKVEFLVSFYNNEISEKSEIFDDQFSVERPDGSNFTLKIRSTKLEDSAMYFCASSLYWTGYSEGETQYFGPGTRLLVL.

This clonotype showed up just a few times. The chain is built from TRBV11-2 and TRBJ1-1; a weak D match, TRBD1 (6 bases). The germline V gene has CDR1 SGHAT and CDR2 FQNNGV. The CDR3 is made up of 13 amino acids. Trimming stripped 5 bases from V and 4 bases from J, with 11 bases between. CDR3 sequence: CASSRDMFTEAFF. CDR3 sequence (DNA): TGTGCCAGCAGCAGGGACATGTTCACTGAAGCTTTCTTT.

V and J are TRBV20-1 and TRBJ2-4; D remains ambiguous. Germline CDR1 and CDR2: DFQATT and SNEGSKA (reference sequence). The V end was cut by 3 bases, the J end by 0 bases, with 15 bases between. The length of the CDR3 is 16 residues. The CDR3 nucleotides read TGCAGTGCTAGTAGTTGGGCAGTTCTAGCCAAAAACATTCAGTACTTC. This sequence encodes CSASSWAVLAKNIQYF.

As to this clonotype: The junction does not match germline at one end; this may be a read error. The rearrangement joins TRBV7-2 to TRBJ2-7, with TRBD2 matching over 9 bases. Germline CDR1 and CDR2: SGHTA and FQGNSA. The CDR3 is 13 residues long. The CDR3 region has the DNA TGTGCCAGCAGCTCCCCGACTAGCGGCCGGGTGCACTTC. Translated: CASSSPTSGRVHF.

Only a few counts were recorded for this clonotype. The V gene is TRBV10-2, the J gene TRBJ1-1; D is possibly TRBD1 (6 bases). Germline CDR1 and CDR2: WSHSY and SAAADI. V lost 6 bases, J lost 3 bases, and 23 bases lay in between. The CDR3 runs 17 residues. CDR3 amino acids: CASSSDSLIIHYTEAFF. As DNA, the CDR3 is TGCGCCAGCAGCTCGGACAGTTTGATTATTCACTACACTGAAGCTTTCTTT.

This clonotype was counted a few times. V usage is TRBV7-2 and J usage is TRBJ1-6, with D uncertain. CDR1 is SGHTA and CDR2 is FQGNSA in the germline V gene. The CDR3 length is 14 residues. V lost 3 bases and J lost 7, with 10 bases in between. The DNA for the CDR3 is TGTGCCAGCAGCTTTGGGGTCCTGAATTCACCCCTCCACTTT. It specifies CASSFGVLNSPLHF.